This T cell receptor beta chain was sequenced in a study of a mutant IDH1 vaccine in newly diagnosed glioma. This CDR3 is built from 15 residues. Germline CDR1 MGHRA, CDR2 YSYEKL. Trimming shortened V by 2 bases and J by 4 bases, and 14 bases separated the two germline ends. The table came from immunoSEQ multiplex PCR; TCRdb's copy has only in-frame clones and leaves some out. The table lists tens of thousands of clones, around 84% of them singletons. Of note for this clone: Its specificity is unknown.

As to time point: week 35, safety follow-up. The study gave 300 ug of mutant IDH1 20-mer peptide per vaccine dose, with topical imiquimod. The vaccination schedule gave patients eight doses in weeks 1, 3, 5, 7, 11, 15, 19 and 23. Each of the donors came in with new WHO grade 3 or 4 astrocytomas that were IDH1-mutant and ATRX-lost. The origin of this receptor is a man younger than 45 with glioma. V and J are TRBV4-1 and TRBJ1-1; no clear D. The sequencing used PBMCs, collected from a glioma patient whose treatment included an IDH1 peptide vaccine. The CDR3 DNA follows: TGCGCCAGCAGCCAAATTATTCCTTCCCCCACTGAAGCTTTCTTT. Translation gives CASSQIIPSPTEAFF.